This T cell receptor beta chain came from a study of blood T cell repertoires in COVID-19. Whole-study context: Collection of acute and convalescent COVID-19 samples took place in the United States, Italy and Spain. T cells, B-cell-depleted T cells, or PBMCs supplied cDNA or gDNA.

Authors' processing steps: Scientists estimated how many nucleated cells there were by amplifying reference gene primers. Sequencing used immunoSEQ multiplex PCR; TCRdb keeps in-frame clones, though not all of them. The V and J calls and the clone size are those of that table, but D and trimming were determined from the DNA. Of 30,000 or so clones listed, around 87% are singletons. This CDR3 region has 14 residues. Germline V gene lookup returns CDR1 LNHNV and CDR2 YYDKDF (reference sequence). V was pared by 1 base and J by 4 bases, with 7 bases between. Specimen: peripheral blood. V gene TRBV15 combines with J gene TRBJ1-4; D gene unclear. This receptor was identified in a man between 60 and 75 years old with active COVID-19. For the CDR3, the DNA is TGTGCCACCAGCAGAGGTCGGGGTAATGAAAAACTGTTTTTT. It encodes CATSRGRGNEKLFF. The full variable domain, in which reference TRBV15 and TRBJ1-4 provide the parts outside the CDR3, is DAMVIQNPRYQVTQFGKPVTLSCSQTLNHNVMYWYQQKSSQAPKLLFHYYDKDFNNEADTPDNFQSRRPNTSFCFLDIRSPGLGDTAMYLCATSRGRGNEKLFFGSGTQLSVL.